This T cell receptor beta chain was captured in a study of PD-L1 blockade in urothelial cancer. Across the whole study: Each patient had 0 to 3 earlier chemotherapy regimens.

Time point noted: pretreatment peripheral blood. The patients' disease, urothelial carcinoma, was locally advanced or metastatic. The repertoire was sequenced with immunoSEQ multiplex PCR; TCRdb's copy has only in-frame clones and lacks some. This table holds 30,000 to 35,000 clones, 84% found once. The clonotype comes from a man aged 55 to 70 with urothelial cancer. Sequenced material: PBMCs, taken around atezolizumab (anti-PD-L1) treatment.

CDR3 residues: CASSWQGGTEAFF. The CDR3 bases are TGTGCCAGCAGCTGGCAGGGGGGCACTGAAGCTTTCTTT. The chain has TRBV14 and TRBJ1-1; 7 bases line up with TRBD1. The CDR3 loop spans 13 amino acids. Per the germline V gene, CDR1 is SGHDN and CDR2 is FVKESK. With V trimmed by 5 bases and J by 4 bases, 4 bases remained unmatched.